This paragraph covers one T cell receptor beta chain sequence. These data come from a study of blood T cell repertoires in COVID-19. TCRdb's copy holds only in-frame clones and misses some; the assay was immunoSEQ multiplex PCR. Of around 250,000 clones in the sample, roughly 80% were seen once. The ends lost 6 bases at V and 6 bases at J; junction bases unmatched: 4. In germline, CDR1 is LNHDA, CDR2 SQIVND (reference sequence). This CDR3 spans 14 amino acids. The sequencing sample was made of peripheral blood. This receptor was obtained from a woman under 30 with acute or convalescent COVID-19. The chain uses TRBV19 and TRBJ1-6, with TRBD1 matching 8 bases. CDR3 amino acids: CASSQDRGNSPLHF. CDR3 sequence (DNA): TGTGCCAGTAGCCAAGACAGGGGTAATTCACCCCTCCACTTT.